These T cell receptor beta chains were read from a single sample in a study of blood T cells in healthy people across ages. MiXCR was run by TCRdb on the 5' RACE reads, yielding one entry per CDR3 protein. The profile shows approximately 780,000 distinct CDR3 sequences, 25% to 30% of them singletons. These data also formed part of another study, on T cells of mothers and their children.

The sample consisted of blood. The receptors shown here come from a boy aged 5-17 years in good health. Both conserved end residues are part of each CDR3. The D gene is left open where the match is weak. Rows may omit the clone size; those that give it use once, few, many or a size class.

d_gene	len	abundance	v_gene	j_gene	CDR3nt	CDR3aa
.	15	.	TRBV6-1	TRBJ1-1	TGTGCCAGCAGTGACCCGAACAGGGAGGGGACTGAAGCTTTCTTT	CASSDPNREGTEAFF
.	14	.	TRBV6-1	TRBJ2-7	TGTGCCAGCAGGGAACAGGACCTCTCCTACGAGCAGTACTTC	CASREQDLSYEQYF
.	14	.	TRBV12-3/TRBV12-4	TRBJ2-7	TGTGCCAGCACCACGTCGTTAAACGACTACGAGCAGTACTTC	CASTTSLNDYEQYF
.	15	.	TRBV4-1	TRBJ2-5	TGCGCCAGCAGCCACCCCTACCGGGGCCCAGAGACCCAGTACTTC	CASSHPYRGPETQYF
.	14	.	TRBV3-1	TRBJ1-2	TGTGCCAGCAGCCAAGCGTGGCGCGGCTATGGCTACACCTTC	CASSQAWRGYGYTF
.	15	few	TRBV3-1	TRBJ1-3	TGTGCCAGCACCTTCGAGGGGGGGCCTGGAAACACCATATATTTT	CASTFEGGPGNTIYF
TRBD2	13	.	TRBV27	TRBJ2-7	TGTGCCAGCAGTTTCATCGGGGGGAACGAGCAGTACTTC	CASSFIGGNEQYF
.	14	.	TRBV12-3/TRBV12-4	TRBJ2-5	TGTGCCAGCAGCGAAATCGAGGGCCAAGAGACCCAGTACTTC	CASSEIEGQETQYF
TRBD1	14	few	TRBV3-1	TRBJ1-2	TGTGCCAGCAGCCCAGGGTCAGGGGGTAATCGCTACACCTTC	CASSPGSGGNRYTF
.	15	.	TRBV3-1	TRBJ2-7	TGTGCCAGCAGCCACAGCGGGACAGCAGCCTACGAGCAGGACTTC	CASSHSGTAAYEQDF
.	13	.	TRBV7-3	TRBJ2-3	TGTGCCAGCAGCATCAGCAGGGAAGATACGCAGTATTTT	CASSISREDTQYF
.	14	.	TRBV12-3/TRBV12-4	TRBJ2-5	TGTGCCAGCAGTTTAAGGAGGACAGACGAGACCCAGTACTTC	CASSLRRTDETQYF
.	16	few	TRBV12-3/TRBV12-4	TRBJ2-7	TGTGCCAGCAGTTCAGACAGCTTCCTCCACTCCTACGAGCAGTACTTC	CASSSDSFLHSYEQYF
.	14	few	TRBV10-3	TRBJ1-2	TGTGCCATCCGTGAAGGACGCAGGGACGGTGGCTACACCTTC	CAIREGRRDGGYTF
.	16	once	TRBV20-1	TRBJ2-1	TGCAGTGCTAGCACGGAGCACAGGGAAATCCTGGATGAGCAGTTCTTC	CSASTEHREILDEQFF
.	16	few	TRBV9	TRBJ1-1	TGTGCCAGCAGCGTAGCTACTACAGGGATGAACACTGAAGCTTTCTTT	CASSVATTGMNTEAFF
.	13	few	TRBV29-1	TRBJ1-1	TGCAGCGTTGCGACAACGGTTAGGCCTGAAGCTTTCTTT	CSVATTVRPEAFF
.	16	few	TRBV6-6	TRBJ2-5	TGTGCCAGCAGTTCCAATTCATATGACAGCCAAGAGACCCAGTACTTC	CASSSNSYDSQETQYF
.	12	once	TRBV7-3	TRBJ1-2	TGTGCCAGCAGCTTTCCCCTAGGTTCGGGGACCTTC	CASSFPLGSGTF
.	16	.	TRBV28	TRBJ1-4	TGTGCCAGCAGTTTAGGACAGTCCTTAACTAATGAAAAACTGTTTTTT	CASSLGQSLTNEKLFF
.	14	.	TRBV28	TRBJ1-3	TGTGCCAGCAGCTCCCCGGGGTGGGGAAACACCATATATTTT	CASSSPGWGNTIYF
.	16	.	TRBV10-3	TRBJ2-7	TGTGCCATCAGTGAGTCTCGGGGGACCCAAGCCTACGAGCAGTACTTC	CAISESRGTQAYEQYF
.	16	few	TRBV10-3	TRBJ2-5	TGTGCCATCAGTGAGTTGCGGCAGGGAAGGGGAGAGACCCAGTACTTC	CAISELRQGRGETQYF
.	14	.	TRBV28	TRBJ2-7	TGTGCCGGCAGTTTCGTGGGCAGCCCCTACGAGCAGTACTTC	CAGSFVGSPYEQYF
.	16	.	TRBV6-5	TRBJ1-2	TGTGCCAGCAGTTACTCGGTGTCCACGACTAACTATGGCTACACCTTC	CASSYSVSTTNYGYTF
TRBD1	15	few	TRBV7-6	TRBJ2-5	TGTGCCAGCAGCTTAGCGCATACAGGGGCCTACGAGCAGCACTTC	CASSLAHTGAYEQHF
.	14	few	TRBV29-1	TRBJ2-7	TGCAGCGTTGAAGATCGGGATCGGGGCTACGAGCAGTACTTC	CSVEDRDRGYEQYF
.	14	.	TRBV10-3	TRBJ2-6	TGTGCCATCAGAACAGGATCTGGGGCCAACGTCCTGACTTTC	CAIRTGSGANVLTF
.	13	few	TRBV7-9	TRBJ2-5	TGTGCCAGCACCCAGGGGGGTCAAGAGACCCAGTACTTC	CASTQGGQETQYF
TRBD2	17	.	TRBV27	TRBJ2-2	TGTGCCAGCAGTTATGAGGCTAGCGGGGGGAACACCGGGGAGCTGTTTTTT	CASSYEASGGNTGELFF
.	15	few	TRBV5-5	TRBJ2-5	TGTGCCAGCAGCTTTTACAGGGAGACGCGTGAGACCCAGTACTTC	CASSFYRETRETQYF
.	14	few	TRBV5-1	TRBJ2-4	TGCGCCAGCAGCTTTGGCAGGGTCGAAAACATTCAGTACTTC	CASSFGRVENIQYF
.	13	.	TRBV20-1	TRBJ2-3	TGCAGTGCTAGTGTAGGACGCACAGATACGCAGTATTTT	CSASVGRTDTQYF
TRBD1	13	few	TRBV27	TRBJ1-6	TGTGCCAGCAGTTTCGATAGGGGGCATCCCCTCCACTTT	CASSFDRGHPLHF
.	14	few	TRBV7-2	TRBJ2-5	TGTGCCAGCAGACTAACCCCCCTAGGCGAGACCCAGTACTTC	CASRLTPLGETQYF
.	12	.	TRBV7-9	TRBJ1-2	TGTGCCAGCAGCTTCCTCGCGAATGGCTACACCTTC	CASSFLANGYTF
TRBD2	17	few	TRBV11-2	TRBJ2-5	TGTGCCAGCAGCTTAAGACTAGCGGGGGGGCGGGGAGAGACCCAGTACTTC	CASSLRLAGGRGETQYF
.	11	few	TRBV12-3/TRBV12-4	TRBJ2-3	TGTGCCAGCAGTTTCTATGGTACGCAGTATTTT	CASSFYGTQYF
.	15	.	TRBV7-6	TRBJ1-1	TGTGCCAGCAGCTTAGTCAGCAGAGCGAACACTGAAGCTTTCTTT	CASSLVSRANTEAFF
TRBD2	17	few	TRBV7-8	TRBJ2-5	TGTGCCAGCAGCTGGAGGACTAGCGGGGTTTTACAAGAGACCCAGTACTTC	CASSWRTSGVLQETQYF
.	16	.	TRBV7-8	TRBJ2-5	TGTGCCAGCAGCTTATTTAGGCGGGACAGCCAAGAGACCCAGTACTTC	CASSLFRRDSQETQYF
.	14	.	TRBV2	TRBJ2-5	TGTGCCAGCAGGGGGGAGGTTGGAGCGGAGACCCAGTACTTC	CASRGEVGAETQYF
TRBD1	14	.	TRBV2	TRBJ1-1	TGTGCCAGCCTTAGGACAGGGAAGAACACTGAAGCTTTCTTT	CASLRTGKNTEAFF
.	12	.	TRBV29-1	TRBJ1-1	TGCAGCGCGGCCACGGGGCTCACTGAAGCTTTCTTT	CSAATGLTEAFF
.	13	few	TRBV2	TRBJ1-4	TGTGCCAGCATAGGGGCGAGCCCTGAAAAACTGTTTTTT	CASIGASPEKLFF
TRBD1	14	.	TRBV4-1	TRBJ2-4	TGCGCCAGCAGCCAAGACGGGACAGGGCGTCTTCAGTACTTC	CASSQDGTGRLQYF
.	14	.	TRBV7-9	TRBJ1-6	TGTGCCAGCAGCCTCGAGTCGACGGGGTCACCCCTCCACTTT	CASSLESTGSPLHF